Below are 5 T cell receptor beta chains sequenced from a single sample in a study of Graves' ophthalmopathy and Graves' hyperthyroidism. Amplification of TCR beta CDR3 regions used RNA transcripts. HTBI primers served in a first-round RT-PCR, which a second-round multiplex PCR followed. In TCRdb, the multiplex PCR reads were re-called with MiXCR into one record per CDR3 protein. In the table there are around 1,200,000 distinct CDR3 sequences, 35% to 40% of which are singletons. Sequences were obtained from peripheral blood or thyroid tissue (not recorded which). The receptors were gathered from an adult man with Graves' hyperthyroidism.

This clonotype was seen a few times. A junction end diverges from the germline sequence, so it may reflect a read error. CDR3 sequence reads: CASSQSTPGFSDNSPLHF. CDR3 coding DNA: TGCGCCAGCAGCCAGTCCACTCCGGGGTTCTCGGATAATTCACCCCTCCACTTT. J is TRBJ1-6 and V is TRBV7-9, with no clear D. Germline V gives CDR1 SEHNR, CDR2 FQNEAQ (reference sequence). CDR3 length: 18 amino acids.

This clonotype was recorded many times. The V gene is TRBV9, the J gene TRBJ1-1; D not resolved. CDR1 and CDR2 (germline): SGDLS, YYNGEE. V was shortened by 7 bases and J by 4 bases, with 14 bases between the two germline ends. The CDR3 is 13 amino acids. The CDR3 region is CASRRIRSTEAFF. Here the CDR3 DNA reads TGTGCCAGCCGGCGTATCAGGTCCACTGAAGCTTTCTTT.

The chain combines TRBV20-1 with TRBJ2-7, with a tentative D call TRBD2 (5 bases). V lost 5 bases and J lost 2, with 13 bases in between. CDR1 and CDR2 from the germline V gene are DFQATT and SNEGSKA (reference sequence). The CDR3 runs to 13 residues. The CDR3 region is CSAGSGVAYEQYF. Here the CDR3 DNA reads TGCAGTGCTGGGAGTGGGGTAGCCTACGAGCAGTACTTC.

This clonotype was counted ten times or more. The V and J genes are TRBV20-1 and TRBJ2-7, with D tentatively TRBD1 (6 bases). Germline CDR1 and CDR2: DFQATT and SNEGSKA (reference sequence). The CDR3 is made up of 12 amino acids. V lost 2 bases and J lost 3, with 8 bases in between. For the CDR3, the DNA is TGCAGTGCTAGACCCAGGGGCTACGAGCAGTACTTC. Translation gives CSARPRGYEQYF.

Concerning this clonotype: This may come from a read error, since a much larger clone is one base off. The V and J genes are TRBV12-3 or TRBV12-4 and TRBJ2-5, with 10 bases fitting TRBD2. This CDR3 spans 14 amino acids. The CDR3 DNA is TGTGCCAGCGGTTTCATAGCGGGAGGAGGGACCCAGTACTTC. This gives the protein CASGFIAGGGTQYF.